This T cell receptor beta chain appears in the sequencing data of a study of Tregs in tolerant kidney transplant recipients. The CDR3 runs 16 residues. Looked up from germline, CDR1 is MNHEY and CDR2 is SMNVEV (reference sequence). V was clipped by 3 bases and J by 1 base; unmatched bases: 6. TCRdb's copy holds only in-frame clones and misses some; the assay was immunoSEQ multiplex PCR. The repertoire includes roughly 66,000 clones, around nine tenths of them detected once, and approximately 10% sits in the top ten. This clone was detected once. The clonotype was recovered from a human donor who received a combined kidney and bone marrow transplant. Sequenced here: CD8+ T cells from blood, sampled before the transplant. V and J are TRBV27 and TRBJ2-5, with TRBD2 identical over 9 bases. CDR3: CASSLFSGGTQETQYF. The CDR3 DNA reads TGTGCCAGCAGTTTGTTCAGCGGGGGGACCCAAGAGACCCAGTACTTC.